This TCR beta chain was obtained from a study of PD-1 blockade in mismatch repair-deficient tumors. The sample holds a few counts of this clone. What it binds is not known. Described time point: approximately 10-day in vitro stimulation with candidate neoantigen peptide 4. A roughly ten-day in vitro culture was run per each of several reactive peptides. Germline values: CDR1 MNHEY, CDR2 SMNVEV (reference sequence). V was trimmed by 6 bases and J by 5 bases, leaving 17 bases between them. The CDR3 extends over 14 amino acids. Clones were sequenced by immunoSEQ multiplex PCR, and TCRdb holds only the in-frame ones, with some missing. The sample yields about 14,000 clones, around 80% seen once.

This clonotype was obtained from an adult with mismatch repair-deficient cancer. The sample in question was cells cultured in vitro, obtained from a patient treated with pembrolizumab. The chain employs TRBV27 and TRBJ2-7; the D is unclear. In DNA, the CDR3 is TGTGCCAGCAGCCCACTACAGCCTCGGAACGAGCAGTACTTC. It yields the protein CASSPLQPRNEQYF.